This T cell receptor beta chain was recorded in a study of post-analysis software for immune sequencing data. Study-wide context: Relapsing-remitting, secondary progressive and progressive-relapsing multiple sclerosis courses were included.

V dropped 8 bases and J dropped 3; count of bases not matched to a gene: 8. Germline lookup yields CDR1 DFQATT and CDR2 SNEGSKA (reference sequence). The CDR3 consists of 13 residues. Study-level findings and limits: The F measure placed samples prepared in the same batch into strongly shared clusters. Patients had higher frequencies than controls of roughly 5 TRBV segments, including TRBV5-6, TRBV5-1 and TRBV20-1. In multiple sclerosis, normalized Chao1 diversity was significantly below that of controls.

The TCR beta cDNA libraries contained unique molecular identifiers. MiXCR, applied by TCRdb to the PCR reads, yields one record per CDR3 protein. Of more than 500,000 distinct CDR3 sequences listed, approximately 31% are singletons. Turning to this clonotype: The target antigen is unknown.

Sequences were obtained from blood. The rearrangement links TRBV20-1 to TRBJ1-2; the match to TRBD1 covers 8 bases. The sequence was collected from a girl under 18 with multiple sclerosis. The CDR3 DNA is TGCAGTATGAACAGGGGGGGGTACTATGGCTACACCTTC. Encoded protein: CSMNRGGYYGYTF.